This T cell receptor (beta chain) was sequenced in a study of a mutant IDH1 vaccine in newly diagnosed glioma. Time point given: week 47, end of study. Each dose delivered 300 ug of mutant IDH1 20-mer peptide subcutaneously with imiquimod. TCRdb's copy holds only in-frame clones and misses some; the assay was immunoSEQ multiplex PCR. The sample consists of 60,000 to 65,000 clones, roughly 80% of them appearing once. Trimming took 5 bases from V and 5 from J, leaving 16 bases between them. The CDR3 loop spans 15 amino acids. CDR1 is SGHVS, CDR2 FQNEAQ, per germline. Notes on this clone: The antigen remains unidentified.

The material sequenced was PBMCs, taken from a glioma patient whose treatment included an IDH1 peptide vaccine. The chain carries TRBV7-8 and TRBJ1-5; D perhaps matches TRBD1 (5 bases). This sequence originates from a man aged 25-45 years with glioma. This CDR3 reads CASSPSGQGHQPQHF. For the CDR3, the DNA is TGTGCCAGCAGCCCTAGCGGGCAGGGTCATCAGCCCCAGCATTTT.